This TCR beta chain was found in a study of cytomegalovirus exposure and HLA in healthy donors. Study-level findings and limits: Researchers left out some V segments, among them TRBV6-2 and TRBV6-3, as indistinguishable. Sequencing likely generated an artifact that appeared as a cluster of highly shared sequence variants.

This CDR3 has 14 amino acids. The V gene lost 7 bases and the J gene lost 1 base, with 12 bases spanning the gap. Germline V lookup: CDR1 MNHNY, CDR2 SVGAGI (reference sequence). In the PCR, 60 Vbeta and 13 Jbeta primers were used. Data came from immunoSEQ multiplex PCR; TCRdb stores just in-frame clones and leaves some out. Recorded for this sample: tens of thousands of clones. For this clone: The antigen remains undetermined.

The chain joins TRBV6-6 to TRBJ2-3; tentative D call: TRBD1 (6 bases). The sequence derives from a female donor in good health and CMV-seronegative. Sequencing input: PBMCs. The CDR3: CASKDAGGTDTQYF. In DNA, the CDR3 is TGTGCCAGCAAAGATGCAGGGGGCACAGATACGCAGTATTTT.